The source of this T cell receptor (beta chain) is a study of Ad26.COV2.S vaccination and SARS-CoV-2 variants listed by TCRdb under 2021. In the study overall: Sequencing of the TCRbeta repertoire served to evaluate the specificity and breadth of SARS-CoV-2-reactive T cell receptors following Ad26.COV2.S vaccination. A total of 32 samples were included in the TCR-sequenced set, comprising around 19 Ad26.COV2.S vaccine recipients, 5 placebo recipients and 8 SARS-CoV-2 convalescent individuals. Study-wide conclusions, independent of this receptor: After vaccination, spike-specific CD8+ and CD4+ T cell responses were reported to show substantial breadth. It was noted by the authors that total T cell responses may have been underestimated by the TCR breadth and depth analyses. Ad26.COV2.S recipients had higher spike-specific TCR breadth than placebo recipients (P = 0.0014). Vaccine and placebo recipients had comparable non-spike TCR breadth, which fits with the vaccine containing only spike.

The trim is 6 bases for V and 4 bases for J, with a gap of 24 bases between the germline ends. Including cysteine and phenylalanine, the CDR3 has 17 amino acids. This entry keeps only the CDR3 DNA: 51 bases, framed from base 1. Taken from the germline V gene, the CDR1 and CDR2 loops are SNHLY and FYNNEI. In light of the paper, this sample's time point label describes: individuals recovered from natural SARS-CoV-2 infection. TCRbeta CDR3 regions were sequenced with the immunoSEQ Assay. After extraction, genomic DNA underwent amplification by bias-controlled multiplex PCR, followed by high-throughput sequencing. The original methods were these. To quantify the absolute abundance of each unique TCRbeta CDR3 region, sequences were collapsed and filtered. T cell fraction was estimated by normalizing TCRbeta template counts to usable DNA, with usable DNA measured through amplification of reference genes found in all nucleated cells. Repertoire TCRs were annotated as SARS-CoV-2-specific when V gene, CDR3 amino acid sequence and J gene were exactly matched to a known reactive TCR set. The reference SARS-CoV-2 TCR set came from MIRA and was filtered for enrichment in COVID-19-positive ImmuneCODE repertoires, removing public or cross-reactive TCRs. Drawing on the MIRA antigens, annotated TCRs were analysed further at the level of specific ORF or position within ORF. Depth was the summed frequency of annotated unique rearrangements, while breadth was defined as annotated unique rearrangements over total unique productive rearrangements. TCR breadth was compared between groups using two-sided Wilcoxon rank-sum tests. TCRdb mirrors the immuneACCESS table, restricted to in-frame sequences. Some clones are absent from its copies; in checked studies, under half trace to an unresolved V gene, and the reason for the others is unknown. Clone size and V and J calls were adopted from that table, with D and trimming inferred from the DNA. In this sample the table shows roughly 92,000 clones, under 90% of which occur a single time. Together, the top ten hold approximately 15% of the sample.

Only a few counts were recorded for this clone. Its target antigen remains unknown. No qualities accompany the bases; no much larger clone lies one base away. This sequence uses TRBV2 and TRBJ1-1; TRBD1 is a possible D gene, resting on 5 matching bases. The sample in question was peripheral blood, obtained after recovery from COVID-19. This clonotype was sampled from a human donor who had recovered from COVID-19. For the CDR3, the sequence is CASSGTGAEVWSTEAFF. The bases read TGTGCCAGCAGCGGGACGGGCGCTGAGGTGTGGTCCACTGAAGCTTTCTTT.